The clone carrying this T cell receptor (beta chain) has a single count. The antigen is unknown. Deep-level settings were used for running the assay. Data came from immunoSEQ multiplex PCR; TCRdb stores just in-frame clones and leaves some out. The data show 2 million to 2.5 million clones, approximately 95% seen once. From germline, CDR1 is SGHVS and CDR2 FQNEAQ. V gave up 5 bases and J gave up 5 bases; unmatched junction bases: 7. The CDR3 contains 14 residues. These data belong to a study of shared clonotypes between healthy human individuals. Study-level background: Plates per donor: three CD4 naive, three CD4 memory, two CD8 naive, one CD8 memory. Study results and limitations: Measured sharing among donors was expected to vary with sequencing depth.

The healthy adult donors were HIV-negative and reported no recent acute infections or vaccinations. This TCR came from a man younger than 35 in good health. The chain recombines TRBV7-8 with TRBJ2-7; 9 nucleotides line up with TRBD2. The sample consisted of naive CD4+ T cells sorted from blood. Subset here: CD45RA+ positively selected. CDR3 nucleotides: TGTGCCAGCAGCAAACCGGGACTAGCTGACGAGCAGTACTTC. Amino acids: CASSKPGLADEQYF.